This T cell receptor (beta chain) stems from a study of radiotherapy plus CTLA-4 blockade in lung cancer (dated by TCRdb to about 2018). For the study in its entirety: Among enrolled patients, under 20% had an objective response and 31% reached disease control.

Library preparation was by the immunoSEQ multiplex PCR assay. This immuneACCESS table, as held by TCRdb, lists in-frame sequences with V and J called but not all clones. Of the missing ones, under half trace to an unresolved V gene in checked studies; the others have no known cause. For this sample there are 26,000 or so clones; about four fifths appear just once. The ten largest make up 16% of the sample. CDR1 SGHRS and CDR2 YFSETQ are derived from the germline V gene. Relative to germline, V is 4 bases shorter and J is 5 bases shorter, with 11 bases between their ends. The cysteine opens and the phenylalanine closes a CDR3 of 13 amino acids. The sequence is cut down to CDR3 DNA, 39 bases in frame from base 1. Turning to this clone: Its antigen remains undetermined. Per-base quality was not reported, and no clone a single base away is much larger than it.

The study tested focal radiation therapy combined with CTLA-4 blockade (ipilimumab) in patients with chemo-refractory metastatic non-small-cell lung cancer. The study at large found these results: TCR clones derived from tumors expanded in peripheral blood after treatment with radiotherapy and ipilimumab. Increased serum interferon-beta after radiation, together with early dynamic changes in blood T cell clones, were reported to be the strongest predictors of response.

Here the chain combines TRBV5-1 and TRBJ2-3; tentative D gene TRBD2, with 7 bases matching. The receptor was derived from a human donor with non-small cell lung cancer that progressed on radiotherapy plus ipilimumab. The material sequenced was peripheral blood, taken from a patient treated with radiotherapy plus ipilimumab. The DNA is as follows: TGCGCCAGCAGCCGGGGGGCTGGAGATACGCAGTATTTT. It codes for CASSRGAGDTQYF.